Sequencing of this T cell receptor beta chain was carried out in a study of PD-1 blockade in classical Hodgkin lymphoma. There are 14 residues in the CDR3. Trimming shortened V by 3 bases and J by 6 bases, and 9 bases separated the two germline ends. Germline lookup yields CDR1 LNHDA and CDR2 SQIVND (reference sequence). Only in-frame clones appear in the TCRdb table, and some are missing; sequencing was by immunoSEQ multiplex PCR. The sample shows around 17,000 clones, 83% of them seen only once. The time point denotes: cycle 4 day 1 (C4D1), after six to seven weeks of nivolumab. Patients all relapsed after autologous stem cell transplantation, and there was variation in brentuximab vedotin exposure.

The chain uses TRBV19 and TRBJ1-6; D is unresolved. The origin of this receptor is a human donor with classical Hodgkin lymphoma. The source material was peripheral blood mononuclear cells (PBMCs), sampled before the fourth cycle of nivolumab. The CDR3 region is CASSIGHSNSPLHF. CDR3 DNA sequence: TGTGCCAGTAGTATTGGCCACAGTAATTCACCCCTCCACTTT. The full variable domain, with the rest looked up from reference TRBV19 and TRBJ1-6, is DGGITQSPKYLFRKEGQNVTLSCEQNLNHDAMYWYRQDPGQGLRLIYYSQIVNDFQKGDIAEGYSVSREKKESFPLTVTSAQKNPTAFYLCASSIGHSNSPLHFGNGTRLTVT.